Presented here are 22 T cell receptor beta chains from one specimen sequenced in a study of shared clonotypes between healthy human individuals. Sequencing was performed with immunoSEQ multiplex PCR; in TCRdb, only in-frame clones are kept and a portion is missing. The table has approximately 1,500,000 clones, around 95% seen once; the top ten hold roughly 1.2%. Sequenced input: naive CD4+ T cells sorted from blood. The subset here: CD45RA+ positively selected. Every receptor here comes from a man under 40 in good health.

The genes are TRBV5-6 and TRBJ2-2, with 7 bases identical to TRBD1. The CDR3 is made up of 15 amino acids. V lost 1 base to trimming and J lost 4 bases; unmatched junction nucleotides: 4. CDR1 is SGHDT, CDR2 YYEEEE, per germline. This CDR3 reads CASSLISGGTGELFF. The CDR3 DNA sequence: TGTGCCAGCAGCTTGATTTCAGGGGGCACCGGGGAGCTGTTTTTT.

This rearrangement joins TRBV7-8 to TRBJ1-5; D might be TRBD1 (5 bases). V lost 2 bases to trimming and J lost 7 bases, with 15 bases between them. Germline lookup yields CDR1 SGHVS and CDR2 FQNEAQ. The CDR3 covers 15 residues. The chain's CDR3 is CASSLFQGDGQPQHF. Written as DNA, the CDR3 is TGTGCCAGCAGCTTATTCCAGGGCGATGGACAGCCCCAGCATTTT. The complete variable domain, with remaining parts taken from reference TRBV7-8 and TRBJ1-5, reads GAGVSQSPRYKVAKRGQDVALRCDPISGHVSLFWYQQALGQGPEFLTYFQNEAQLDKSGLPSDRFFAERPEGSVSTLKIQRTQQEDSAVYLCASSLFQGDGQPQHFGDGTRLSIL.

The chain carries TRBV6-6 and TRBJ2-7; TRBD2 agrees at 8 bases. Germline trimming cut 2 bases from V and 2 bases from J; bases unmatched to any gene: 8. The CDR3 runs to 16 residues. Germline CDR1 reads MNHNY; CDR2 reads SVGAGI (reference sequence). The DNA for the CDR3 is TGTGCCAGCAGTTACCCCACCGGGGGGGGTCCCTACGAGCAGTACTTC. The encoded protein is CASSYPTGGGPYEQYF.

The V call is TRBV7-6, the J call TRBJ2-7; D gene uncertain. The V gene lost 5 bases and the J gene lost 3 bases, with 8 bases spanning the gap. The CDR3 spans 12 residues. Germline values: CDR1 SGHVS, CDR2 FNYEAQ. CDR3 protein: CASSLSNYEQYF. DNA of the CDR3: TGTGCCAGCAGCCTCTCGAACTACGAGCAGTACTTC.

This chain's CDR3 is CASSPPRGGTYEQYF. The CDR3 nucleotides read TGTGCCAGCAGTCCACCCCGGGGGGGGACTTACGAGCAGTACTTC. The chain carries TRBV28 and TRBJ2-7, with 8 bases identical to TRBD2. The V segment lost 5 bases and the J segment 4 bases; nucleotides outside the gene matches: 10. This CDR3 is 15 amino acids long. The V gene's germline CDR1 is MDHEN and CDR2 SYDVKM.

This clone was found once. This chain connects TRBV10-1 to TRBJ2-2; D might be TRBD1 or TRBD2, each matching 5 bases. Germline CDR1 is WNHNN and CDR2 is SYGVQD (reference sequence). This CDR3 has 15 amino acids. The germline V and J ends were trimmed by 5 bases and 4 bases, with 14 bases remaining between them. The CDR3 nucleotides are TGCGCCAGCAGTCGGGACGCCACCCTCACCGGGGAGCTGTTTTTT. Protein product: CASSRDATLTGELFF.

The J gene is TRBJ1-5, the V gene TRBV5-1; D is uncertain. Germline assignment: CDR1 SGHRS and CDR2 YFSETQ. Trimming cost V 0 bases and J 0 bases, with 13 bases left between them. The CDR3 loop spans 17 amino acids. CDR3 nucleotide sequence: TGCGCCAGCAGCTTGGAGCCGGGCGCTTATAGCAATCAGCCCCAGCATTTT. Protein sequence: CASSLEPGAYSNQPQHF. Complete variable domain (other parts from reference TRBV5-1 and TRBJ1-5): KAGVTQTPRYLIKTRGQQVTLSCSPISGHRSVSWYQQTPGQGLQFLFEYFSETQRNKGNFPGRFSGRQFSNSRSEMNVSTLELGDSALYLCASSLEPGAYSNQPQHFGDGTRLSIL.

The chain links TRBV20-1 to TRBJ2-1; D may be TRBD2 (6 bases). Trimming left V 6 bases short and J 11 bases short, with 14 bases between. Germline lookup yields CDR1 DFQATT and CDR2 SNEGSKA (reference sequence). The CDR3 runs 11 residues. The CDR3 region is CSAAPAGKQFF. The CDR3 bases are TGCAGTGCAGCCCCGGCGGGGAAGCAGTTCTTC.

A note on this clone: The same CDR3 arises from other DNA sequences in this sample as well. The CDR3 loop is CASSPQGNTGELFF. In DNA form, the CDR3 reads TGTGCCAGCTCACCACAGGGGAACACCGGGGAGCTGTTTTTT. This chain uses TRBV18 with TRBJ2-2; D remains unclear. V was clipped by 1 base and J by 1 base, with 4 bases between them. This CDR3 is 14 amino acids long. CDR1 and CDR2 from the germline V gene are KGHSH and LQKENI.

This chain links TRBV28 with TRBJ2-7; no clear D gene. With 6 bases removed from V and 5 bases from J, the gap between germline ends came to 11 bases. CDR3 size: 12 residues. Germline V gene data show CDR1 as MDHEN and CDR2 as SYDVKM. The CDR3 coding sequence is TGTGCCAGCAGAGAATCGGGTGACGAGCAGTACTTC. Encoded protein: CASRESGDEQYF. Filled out from reference TRBV28 and TRBJ2-7, the complete variable domain reads DVKVTQSSRYLVKRTGEKVFLECVQDMDHENMFWYRQDPGLGLRLIYFSYDVKMKEKGDIPEGYSVSREKKERFSLILESASTNQTSMYLCASRESGDEQYFGPGTRLTVT.

The chain recombines TRBV7-6 with TRBJ2-7; D not resolved. CDR1 is SGHVS and CDR2 is FNYEAQ in the germline V gene. Trimming left V 1 base short and J 4 bases short, with 14 bases between. This CDR3 has 15 residues. CDR3 DNA sequence: TGTGCCAGCAGCTTAGGTGGCAGTCTGAAGTACGAGCAGTACTTC. This gives the protein CASSLGGSLKYEQYF. The full variable domain, rest sourced from reference TRBV7-6 and TRBJ2-7, is GAGVSQSPRYKVTKRGQDVALRCDPISGHVSLYWYRQALGQGPEFLTYFNYEAQQDKSGLPNDRFSAERPEGSISTLTIQRTEQRDSAMYRCASSLGGSLKYEQYFGPGTRLTVT.

The chain has TRBV10-3 and TRBJ1-1, with D unresolved. The germline V gene has CDR1 ENHRY and CDR2 SYGVKD. The V end was cut by 0 bases, the J end by 1 base, with 6 bases between. CDR3 size: 14 residues. CDR3 sequence: CAISESAGNTEAFF. CDR3 bases: TGTGCCATCAGTGAGTCTGCGGGGAACACTGAAGCTTTCTTT.

V is TRBV4-3 and J is TRBJ2-7; D possibly uses TRBD1 or TRBD2 (5 bases each). Trimming removed 3 bases from V and 6 bases from J, with 18 bases in between. Germline CDR1 reads LGHNA; CDR2 reads YSLEER. This CDR3 region has 15 residues. The CDR3 DNA reads TGCGCCAGCAGCCACCTCGGAAGAGGGGCGGGCGAGCAGTACTTC. Translation: CASSHLGRGAGEQYF.

V and J are TRBV7-2 and TRBJ1-2; D is unclear. V lost 0 bases and J 4 bases, leaving 6 bases between the germline ends. Looked up from germline, CDR1 is SGHTA and CDR2 is FQGNSA. The CDR3 is 13 residues long. The CDR3 protein is CASSLATPYGYTF. The CDR3 nucleotides are TGTGCCAGCAGCTTAGCCACACCCTATGGCTACACCTTC.

The rearrangement links TRBV7-3 to TRBJ1-2, with D possibly matching TRBD1 (5 bases). This CDR3 has 13 residues. Trimming shortened V by 3 bases and J by 13 bases, and 18 bases separated the two germline ends. Per the germline V gene, CDR1 is SGHTA and CDR2 is FQGTGA. The CDR3 DNA reads TGTGCCAGCAGCTTGACCGGGACTCTGGTTCGCACCTTC. This translates into CASSLTGTLVRTF.

Remarks on this clone: This CDR3 is also generated by other DNA sequences in the sample. J is TRBJ2-2 and V is TRBV5-1; 11 nucleotides align to TRBD1. The CDR3 runs to 14 residues. After removal of 3 bases from V and 7 bases from J, the junction contained 2 bases not matched to a gene. The germline V gene has CDR1 SGHRS and CDR2 YFSETQ. CDR3 nucleotide sequence: TGCGCCAGCAGCTCGGGACAGGGGGTCGGGGAGCTGTTTTTT. Translated: CASSSGQGVGELFF.

This chain connects TRBV19 to TRBJ1-4; D is unclear. CDR3 length: 14 residues. The ends were cut back, 4 bases at V and 7 bases at J, with 13 bases in the middle. Germline V lookup: CDR1 LNHDA, CDR2 SQIVND (reference sequence). This CDR3 reads CASSRWAEREKLFF. DNA of the CDR3: TGTGCCAGTAGTAGGTGGGCCGAACGTGAAAAACTGTTTTTT. Variable domain in full (rest from reference TRBV19 and TRBJ1-4): DGGITQSPKYLFRKEGQNVTLSCEQNLNHDAMYWYRQDPGQGLRLIYYSQIVNDFQKGDIAEGYSVSREKKESFPLTVTSAQKNPTAFYLCASSRWAEREKLFFGSGTQLSVL.

This rearrangement joins TRBV19 to TRBJ1-5; D call uncertain. The germline V gene encodes CDR1 LNHDA and CDR2 SQIVND (reference sequence). V gave up 6 bases and J gave up 6 bases, with 9 bases separating them. The length of the CDR3 is 12 residues. CDR3 nucleotide sequence: TGTGCCAGTAGAAGGGTGCCTCAGCCCCAGCATTTT. Translating gives CASRRVPQPQHF.

The CDR3 protein is CASSLGRESNQPQHF. For the CDR3, the DNA is TGTGCCAGCAGCTTAGGCAGGGAGAGCAATCAGCCCCAGCATTTT. The gene calls are TRBV7-2 and TRBJ1-5; a possible D gene is TRBD1 (5 bases). Trimming shortened V by 1 base and J by 1 base, and 8 bases separated the two germline ends. Germline V gene data show CDR1 as SGHTA and CDR2 as FQGNSA. The CDR3 has 15 amino acids.

This clone was found once. The genes are TRBV5-8 and TRBJ1-4, with 9 positions matching TRBD1. Germline CDR1 SGHTS, CDR2 YDEGEE. This CDR3 contains 14 residues. The V and J ends lost 3 bases and 8 bases, in that order; junction bases with no gene match: 5. The CDR3 region is CASSSGQGNEKLFF. The CDR3 nucleotides read TGTGCCAGCAGCTCAGGACAGGGGAACGAAAAACTGTTTTTT.

The sample holds one count of this clone. V usage is TRBV29-1 and J usage is TRBJ2-1; D is perhaps TRBD1 or TRBD2 (5 bases each). The V end was cut by 0 bases, the J end by 13 bases, with 16 bases between. The length of the CDR3 is 13 residues. Germline CDR1 reads SQVTM; CDR2 reads ANQGSEA. In DNA form, the CDR3 reads TGCAGCGTTGAAGATGCCCGGGACCTTCACCAGTTCTTC. Protein: CSVEDARDLHQFF.

The rearrangement joins TRBV5-4 to TRBJ2-1; weak D call: TRBD2 (6 bases). Germline loops: CDR1 SGHNT, CDR2 YYREEE (reference sequence). This CDR3 is built from 15 residues. V lost 3 bases and J lost 5, with 15 bases in between. CDR3 sequence: CASSSRLVGDNEQFF. DNA for the CDR3: TGTGCCAGCAGCTCGAGACTAGTCGGAGACAATGAGCAGTTCTTC.